In this sample, the clone carrying this T cell receptor (beta chain) turned up a few times. TCRdb redid the calling of the RT-PCR reads with MiXCR, one entry per CDR3 protein. The sample holds hundreds of thousands of distinct CDR3 sequences, 7.6% seen once. The CDR3 runs 20 residues. Germline V gene sequence: CDR1 ENHRY, CDR2 SYGVKD. J lost 0 bases, V lost 2 bases, and 11 bases had no gene match. The sample comes from a study of response to subunit inactivated influenza vaccine. Sequences were derived from PBMCs from blood, sampled less than 30 months after vaccination. This chain connects TRBV10-3 to TRBJ2-1; TRBD2 agrees at 12 bases. This clonotype was sampled from a man in his fifties or sixties who received an inactivated influenza vaccine. The CDR3 loop reads CAISELPGTSGRSSYNEQFF. The CDR3 DNA follows: TGTGCCATCAGTGAGCTTCCCGGGACTAGCGGGCGAAGCTCCTACAATGAGCAGTTCTTC.